The text below deals with one T cell receptor beta chain. Its antigen is as yet unknown. One end of the junction varies from germline; a read error may be responsible. This specimen belongs to a study of cytomegalovirus exposure and HLA in healthy donors. Study overall: Within an early data release were 80 million to 90 million unique TCRs drawn from HLA-typed donors.

The CDR3 extends over 14 amino acids. Germline CDR1 SGHVS, CDR2 FQNEAQ. Regarding the study as a whole: HLA alleles showed associations with roughly 17,000 TCR beta sequences in a later analysis, at a 0.05 false discovery rate.

Both 60 Vbeta primers and 13 Jbeta primers went into the PCR. Generated by immunoSEQ multiplex PCR, the TCRdb table keeps only in-frame clones and is missing some. The table records over 100,000 clones, roughly 69% of them present only once. The sequenced material came from PBMCs. This clonotype originated in a human donor in good health. J is TRBJ2-7 and V is TRBV7-8; D is unresolved. The CDR3 nucleotides are TGTGTCAGCAGCTTAGTTCCGGTTGGTTACGAGCAGTACTTC. It is translated as CVSSLVPVGYEQYF.